This TCR beta chain is from a study of shared clonotypes between healthy human individuals. The method was immunoSEQ multiplex PCR; TCRdb's version includes in-frame clones alone and lacks a portion of them. The sample contains some 500,000 clones, 95% to 97% of which appear only once. Trimming stripped 6 bases from V and 0 bases from J, with 11 bases between. CDR1 and CDR2 (germline): SNHLY, FYNNEI. The CDR3 length is 14 residues. Points on this clone: The antigen is not known.

Study-wide findings and caveats: Clonotype sharing among donors was thought likely to change with sequencing depth. A handful of donors shared about 5% of their naive CD4 clonotypes. Naive subsets tended to show greater estimated richness than memory subsets. Represented genetic and exposure-history diversity was restricted by having few donors.

The sample consisted of naive CD4+ T cells sorted from blood. As for subset: CD45RA+ positively selected. The chain couples TRBV2 to TRBJ1-1; weak D call: TRBD1 (6 bases). The TCR originated in a woman aged 25 to 39 in good health. The CDR3 bases are TGTGCCAGCAGCCTGGACAGACTGAACACTGAAGCTTTCTTT. It specifies CASSLDRLNTEAFF.